These T cell receptor beta chains were read from a single sample in a study of blood T cells in healthy people across ages. TCRdb processed the 5' RACE reads anew with MiXCR; each CDR3 protein has one entry. The sample shows approximately 670,000 distinct CDR3 sequences, around 41% of them seen only once. Sequencing used blood. These TCRs come from an elderly man in good health. The CDR3 runs from the conserved cysteine through the conserved F or W. The D gene is left open where the match is weak. Size values are once, few and many counts, or a class for expanded clones, and some rows have none.

>TRBV2|-|-|TRBJ2-2
CASSDYGGSRTGELFF
TGTGCCAGCAGTGATTATGGTGGGAGCAGAACCGGGGAGCTGTTTTTT
>TRBV7-9|few|-|TRBJ2-3
CASSYPLSRTDTQYF
TGTGCCAGCAGCTATCCGCTTTCGAGGACAGATACGCAGTATTTT
>TRBV20-1|-|-|TRBJ1-2
CSARDLEIPRPPNYGYTF
TGCAGTGCTAGAGATCTAGAAATACCTCGGCCCCCTAACTATGGCTACACCTTC
>TRBV20-1|few|-|TRBJ2-7
CSARGFTSYEQYF
TGCAGTGCTAGGGGGTTCACCTCCTACGAGCAGTACTTC
>TRBV25-1|many|-|TRBJ1-2
CASSENYGYTF
TGTGCCAGCAGTGAAAACTATGGCTACACCTTC
>TRBV7-9|-|TRBD1|TRBJ2-7
CASSWGQGASYEQYF
TGTGCCAGCAGTTGGGGGCAGGGGGCGTCCTACGAGCAGTACTTC
>TRBV14|-|-|TRBJ2-5
CASSQGQPVRTQYF
TGTGCCAGCAGCCAAGGACAGCCTGTAAGGACCCAGTACTTC
>TRBV5-1|few|-|TRBJ2-7
CASSLDTVYEQYF
TGCGCCAGCAGCTTGGACACAGTATACGAGCAGTACTTC
>TRBV12-5|once|-|TRBJ2-7
CASGLADFEQYF
TGTGCTAGTGGTTTGGCGGACTTTGAGCAGTACTTC
>TRBV9|-|-|TRBJ1-2
CASSITQGSDGYTF
TGTGCCAGCAGCATAACCCAAGGGAGTGATGGCTACACCTTC
>TRBV12-3/TRBV12-4|-|-|TRBJ2-7
CASSLAYGDASSYEQYF
TGTGCCAGCAGTTTAGCGTACGGGGACGCGAGCTCCTACGAGCAGTACTTC
>TRBV30|-|TRBD1|TRBJ2-3
CAWSRQGCSDTQYF
TGTGCCTGGAGCAGACAGGGGTGTTCAGATACGCAGTATTTT
>TRBV25-1|-|TRBD2|TRBJ2-7
CASSARLALSYEQYF
TGTGCCAGCAGTGCCCGACTAGCTCTCTCCTACGAGCAGTACTTC
>TRBV5-1|once|-|TRBJ1-2
CASSLGQRRGYTF
TGCGCCAGCAGCTTGGGGCAGCGTCGGGGCTACACCTTC
>TRBV13|-|TRBD1|TRBJ2-5
CASSSRRERGQQETQYF
TGTGCCAGCAGCTCCCGACGAGAAAGGGGACAGCAAGAGACCCAGTACTTC
>TRBV14|few|-|TRBJ1-1
CASSHGMNTEAFF
TGTGCCAGCAGCCATGGTATGAACACTGAAGCTTTCTTT
>TRBV25-1|-|TRBD2|TRBJ2-2
CASSQREGSGELFF
TGTGCCAGCAGTCAACGGGAGGGTTCCGGGGAGCTGTTTTTT
>TRBV7-2|-|TRBD2|TRBJ2-1
CASRLGWSSGAYNEQFF
TGTGCCAGCAGGCTAGGATGGTCTAGCGGGGCGTACAATGAGCAGTTCTTC
>TRBV7-2|many|-|TRBJ2-1
CASSHGTEQFF
TGTGCCAGCAGCCACGGGACTGAGCAGTTCTTC
>TRBV7-2|few|-|TRBJ2-7
CASSLSGVGPYEQYF
TGTGCCAGCAGCTTATCAGGGGTCGGACCCTACGAGCAGTACTTC
>TRBV4-2|-|-|TRBJ1-2
CASSQDLPGREDGYTF
TGTGCCAGCAGCCAAGATCTACCGGGGAGGGAAGATGGCTACACCTTC
>TRBV5-1|few|TRBD1|TRBJ2-5
CASSRQGDEETQYF
TGCGCCAGCAGCAGACAGGGCGACGAAGAGACCCAGTACTTC
>TRBV20-1|-|TRBD2|TRBJ2-1
CSARDGTSGRIVGNEQFF
TGCAGTGCTAGAGACGGGACTAGCGGGAGAATAGTAGGCAATGAGCAGTTCTTC
>TRBV6-1|-|-|TRBJ2-3
CASSRGGPPDTQYF
TGTGCCAGCTCACGTGGGGGACCCCCAGATACGCAGTATTTT
>TRBV9|few|-|TRBJ2-3
CASSVSPEGLQDTQYF
TGTGCCAGCAGCGTTAGTCCCGAAGGGTTGCAAGATACGCAGTATTTT
>TRBV11-2|few|TRBD2|TRBJ2-3
CASRTSGRPDTQYF
TGTGCCAGCAGGACTAGCGGGAGGCCAGATACGCAGTATTTT
>TRBV18|few|TRBD2|TRBJ2-7
CASSPLGNSGTKNEQYF
TGTGCCAGCTCACCACTCGGGAATAGCGGGACTAAAAACGAGCAGTACTTC
>TRBV7-2|-|-|TRBJ2-7
CASSLDAGPREQYF
TGTGCCAGCAGCTTAGACGCAGGGCCTCGCGAGCAGTACTTC
>TRBV29-1|-|TRBD1|TRBJ1-3
CSVDRANTIYF
TGCAGCGTGGACAGGGCCAACACCATATATTTT
>TRBV7-8|-|-|TRBJ2-1
CASSSRPAQGETQFF
TGTGCCAGCAGCTCCCGCCCTGCTCAAGGGGAGACCCAGTTCTTC
>TRBV4-2|-|-|TRBJ1-2
CASSQESDGDYGYTF
TGTGCCAGCAGCCAAGAGTCGGATGGGGACTATGGCTACACCTTC
>TRBV14|-|TRBD1|TRBJ2-5
CASSQEQGAFAETQYF
TGTGCCAGCAGCCAAGAACAGGGGGCTTTCGCAGAGACCCAGTACTTC
>TRBV5-1|-|-|TRBJ2-5
CASSPQVGGEETQYF
TGCGCCAGCAGCCCACAAGTCGGTGGGGAAGAGACCCAGTACTTC
>TRBV27|few|-|TRBJ2-2
CASSLIGGELFF
TGTGCCAGCAGTTTAATAGGCGGGGAGCTGTTTTTT
>TRBV19|-|-|TRBJ2-2
CASSPSRPSARDTGELFF
TGTGCCAGTAGCCCTTCGAGACCCTCGGCACGGGACACCGGGGAGCTGTTTTTT
>TRBV6-1|few|TRBD1|TRBJ1-6
CASRKDRDSSPLHF
TGTGCCAGCAGGAAGGACAGGGACAGTTCACCCCTCCACTTT
>TRBV27|few|-|TRBJ2-7
CASSFSREAYEQYF
TGTGCCAGCAGTTTCAGCAGGGAGGCATACGAGCAGTACTTC
>TRBV7-2|-|TRBD2|TRBJ2-1
CASSHRGGATSGGRRNEQFF
TGTGCCAGCAGCCACAGAGGGGGGGCGACTAGCGGGGGGCGGAGGAATGAGCAGTTCTTC
>TRBV27|few|TRBD1|TRBJ2-7
CASRPLGQGAQSTYNEQYF
TGTGCCAGCAGACCGCTGGGACAGGGGGCGCAAAGCACCTACAATGAGCAGTACTTC
>TRBV25-1|-|-|TRBJ1-1
CASSLDAEAFF
TGTGCCAGCAGTTTAGATGCTGAAGCTTTCTTT
>TRBV12-3/TRBV12-4|few|-|TRBJ2-7
CASVRGPPYEQYF
TGTGCCAGCGTTCGGGGACCACCCTACGAGCAGTACTTC
>TRBV7-2|-|-|TRBJ2-1
CASSTRRISSYNEQFF
TGTGCCAGCAGCACCCGACGGATCAGCTCCTACAATGAGCAGTTCTTC
>TRBV7-2|-|TRBD2|TRBJ2-2
CASSYGRERTGELFF
TGTGCCAGCAGCTACGGGCGGGAGCGAACCGGGGAGCTGTTTTTT
>TRBV6-5|-|-|TRBJ1-2
CASSLTANYGYTF
TGTGCCAGCAGTTTGACAGCTAACTATGGCTACACCTTC
>TRBV28|-|-|TRBJ2-1
CASSETGRGSAYNEQFF
TGTGCCAGCAGTGAAACAGGGCGCGGGAGTGCCTACAATGAGCAGTTCTTC
>TRBV6-2/TRBV6-3|-|TRBD2|TRBJ2-1
CASNSPRSGEYNEQFF
TGTGCCAGCAACTCCCCCAGAAGCGGGGAATACAATGAGCAGTTCTTC
>TRBV6-2/TRBV6-3|few|-|TRBJ2-3
CASSYLTGQGTDTDTQYF
TGTGCCAGCAGTTACCTAACGGGACAAGGTACTGACACAGATACGCAGTATTTT
>TRBV20-1|-|-|TRBJ2-1
CSAPWDEQFF
TGCAGTGCTCCGTGGGATGAGCAGTTCTTC
>TRBV29-1|-|TRBD2|TRBJ2-5
CSVGGSGGETQYF
TGCAGCGTTGGGGGCAGCGGGGGGGAGACCCAGTACTTC
>TRBV19|-|-|TRBJ2-4
CASTGGGRRIHNEQYF
TGTGCCAGTACTGGGGGGGGCCGAAGGATCCACAATGAGCAGTACTTC
>TRBV12-3/TRBV12-4|many|TRBD2|TRBJ2-5
CASSLAENTRQYF
TGTGCCAGCAGTCTAGCGGAAAATACCCGGCAGTACTTC
>TRBV28|-|TRBD1|TRBJ1-5
CASSRGQVPSNQPQHF
TGTGCCAGCAGTCGGGGACAGGTACCTAGCAATCAGCCCCAGCATTTT
>TRBV10-3|-|-|TRBJ1-2
CAISLQGLLGDYTF
TGTGCCATCAGTCTTCAGGGGTTATTGGGAGACTACACCTTC